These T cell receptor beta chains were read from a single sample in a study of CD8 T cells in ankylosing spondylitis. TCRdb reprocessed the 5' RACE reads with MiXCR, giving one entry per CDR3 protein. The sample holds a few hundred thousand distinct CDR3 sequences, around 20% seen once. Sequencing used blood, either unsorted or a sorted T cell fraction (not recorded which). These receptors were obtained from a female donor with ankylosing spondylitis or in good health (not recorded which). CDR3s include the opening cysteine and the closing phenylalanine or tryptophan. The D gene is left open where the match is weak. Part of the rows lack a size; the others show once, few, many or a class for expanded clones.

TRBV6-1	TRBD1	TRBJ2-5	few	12	CASSAGGETQYF	TGTGCCAGCAGCGCAGGGGGAGAGACCCAGTACTTC
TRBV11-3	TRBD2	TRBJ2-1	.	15	CASSLGPAGSQEQFF	TGTGCCAGCAGCTTAGGGCCAGCGGGATCGCAAGAGCAGTTCTTC
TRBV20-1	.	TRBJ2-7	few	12	CSATKGPYEQYF	TGCAGTGCCACCAAGGGCCCCTACGAGCAGTACTTC
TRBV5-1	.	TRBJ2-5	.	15	CASSLALWEEETQYF	TGCGCCAGCAGCTTGGCCCTGTGGGAGGAAGAGACCCAGTACTTC
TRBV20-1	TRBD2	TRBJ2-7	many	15	CSAKGGEGASYEQYF	TGCAGTGCTAAGGGAGGGGAGGGAGCCTCCTACGAGCAGTACTTC
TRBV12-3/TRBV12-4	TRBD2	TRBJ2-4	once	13	CASSLTKLAGPNF	TGTGCCAGCAGTTTAACCAAGTTAGCGGGTCCAAACTTC
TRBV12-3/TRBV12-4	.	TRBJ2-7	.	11	CASSFGNEQYF	TGTGCCAGCAGTTTTGGAAACGAGCAGTACTTC
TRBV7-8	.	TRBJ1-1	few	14	CASSLAGQNTEAFF	TGTGCCAGCAGCTTAGCCGGACAGAACACTGAAGCTTTCTTT
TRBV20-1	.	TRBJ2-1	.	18	CSAIFFWAGRRTYNEQFF	TGCAGTGCTATCTTCTTCTGGGCGGGAAGGAGGACCTACAATGAGCAGTTCTTC
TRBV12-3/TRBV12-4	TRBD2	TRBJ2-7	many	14	CASSFSGSSYEQYF	TGTGCCAGCAGTTTTAGCGGGAGCTCCTACGAGCAGTACTTC
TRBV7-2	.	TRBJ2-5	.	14	CASILQIGQETQYF	TGTGCCAGCATCTTACAAATCGGGCAAGAGACCCAGTACTTC
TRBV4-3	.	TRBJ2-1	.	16	CASSQGPPMTYNEQFF	TGCGCCAGCAGCCAAGGCCCCCCGATGACCTACAATGAGCAGTTCTTC
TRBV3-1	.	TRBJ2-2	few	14	CASSQVYRIGELFF	TGTGCCAGCAGCCAAGTTTACCGGATCGGGGAGCTGTTTTTT
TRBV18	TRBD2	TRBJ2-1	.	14	CASSASGSYNEQFF	TGTGCCAGCTCCGCTAGCGGGAGCTACAATGAGCAGTTCTTC
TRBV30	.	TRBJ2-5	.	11	CAWSVRETQYF	TGTGCCTGGAGCGTACGCGAGACCCAGTACTTC
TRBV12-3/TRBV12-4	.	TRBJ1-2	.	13	CASSLSRNYGYTF	TGTGCCAGCAGTTTAAGCAGGAACTATGGCTACACCTTC
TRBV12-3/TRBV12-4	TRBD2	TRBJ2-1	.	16	CASRAPLRERHNEQFF	TGTGCCAGCAGAGCCCCCTTGCGGGAGCGTCACAATGAGCAGTTCTTC
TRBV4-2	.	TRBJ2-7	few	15	CASSQTSAASYEQYF	TGTGCCAGCAGCCAAACGAGCGCCGCCTCCTACGAGCAGTACTTC
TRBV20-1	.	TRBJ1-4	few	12	CSAFEGAEKLFF	TGCAGTGCTTTCGAGGGAGCCGAAAAACTGTTTTTT
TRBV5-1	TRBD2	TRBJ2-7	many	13	CASSRGGLYEQYF	TGCGCCAGCAGCCGGGGGGGCTTATACGAGCAGTACTTC
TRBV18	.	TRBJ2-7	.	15	CASSPPVGLRYEQYF	TGTGCCAGCTCACCACCGGTTGGGCTACGCTACGAGCAGTACTTC
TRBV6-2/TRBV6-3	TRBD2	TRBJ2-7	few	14	CASRPGLAGNKQYF	TGTGCCAGCAGGCCAGGACTAGCGGGTAACAAGCAGTACTTC
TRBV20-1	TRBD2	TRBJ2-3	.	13	CSARLAGSDTQYF	TGCAGTGCTAGACTAGCGGGATCAGATACGCAGTATTTT
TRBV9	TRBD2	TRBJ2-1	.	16	CASSVPLTSGRDEQFF	TGTGCCAGCAGCGTCCCCTTGACTAGCGGGAGGGATGAGCAGTTCTTC
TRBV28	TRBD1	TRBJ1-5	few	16	CASGTVDRGGNQPQHF	TGTGCCAGCGGAACTGTGGACAGGGGGGGTAATCAGCCCCAGCATTTT
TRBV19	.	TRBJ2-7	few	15	CASSIGTDSTYEQYF	TGTGCCAGTAGTATAGGGACAGACTCGACCTACGAGCAGTACTTC